Listed below are T cell receptor beta chains from one sample, sequenced in a study of human T cells and chemical hapten exposure. From the RACE reads, TCRdb called clonotypes with MiXCR, one entry per CDR3 protein. This table has a few hundred thousand distinct CDR3 sequences, more than 5% appearing once. The material sequenced was whole blood, taken in connection with sensitization to the hapten diphenylcyclopropenone (DPC). The origin of the receptors is a woman aged 18-29 years with alopecia areata. Some clones in this sample may be carry-over from other donors' samples. Both conserved end residues are part of each CDR3. Each record gives: J gene, V gene, D gene, clone size, CDR3 protein, CDR3 DNA. D genes are given only for firm matches. Clone size is not always given. Where it is, it says once, few, many or a class for expanded clones.

J gene: TRBJ2-5
V gene: TRBV6-5
D gene: TRBD2
clone size: few
CDR3 protein: CASSYLTSGQETQYF
CDR3 DNA: TGTGCCAGCAGTTACCTGACTAGCGGACAAGAGACCCAGTACTTC

J gene: TRBJ1-5
V gene: TRBV11-3
D gene: NA
clone size: few
CDR3 protein: CASSRLRGSSNQPQHF
CDR3 DNA: TGTGCCAGCAGCCGATTACGAGGGTCCAGCAATCAGCCCCAGCATTTT

J gene: TRBJ2-7
V gene: TRBV27
D gene: NA
clone size: many
CDR3 protein: CASSFGGTPYEQYF
CDR3 DNA: TGTGCCAGCAGTTTCGGGGGTACCCCCTACGAGCAGTACTTC

J gene: TRBJ2-7
V gene: TRBV27
D gene: NA
clone size: NA
CDR3 protein: CASSSRSSPYEQYF
CDR3 DNA: TGTGCCAGCAGTTCCCGGAGTTCCCCCTACGAGCAGTACTTC

J gene: TRBJ1-4
V gene: TRBV27
D gene: NA
clone size: many
CDR3 protein: CASSLQGPNEKLFF
CDR3 DNA: TGTGCCAGCAGTCTACAGGGCCCTAATGAAAAACTGTTTTTT

J gene: TRBJ2-3
V gene: TRBV20-1
D gene: TRBD2
clone size: NA
CDR3 protein: CSAKASGTSGADTQYF
CDR3 DNA: TGCAGTGCTAAAGCCTCCGGGACTAGCGGGGCAGATACGCAGTATTTT

J gene: TRBJ1-5
V gene: TRBV7-9
D gene: NA
clone size: many
CDR3 protein: CASSLVGGIQPQHF
CDR3 DNA: TGTGCCAGCAGCTTAGTTGGAGGGATTCAGCCCCAGCATTTT

J gene: TRBJ1-2
V gene: TRBV4-3
D gene: TRBD1
clone size: few
CDR3 protein: CASSQEGQGGDYGYTF
CDR3 DNA: TGCGCCAGCAGCCAGGAGGGACAGGGGGGAGACTATGGCTACACCTTC

J gene: TRBJ1-5
V gene: TRBV7-9
D gene: TRBD1
clone size: many
CDR3 protein: CASSMAGTGYQPQHF
CDR3 DNA: TGTGCCAGCAGCATGGCCGGGACAGGGTATCAGCCCCAGCATTTT

J gene: TRBJ2-7
V gene: TRBV4-3
D gene: NA
clone size: few
CDR3 protein: CASSQDGYTYEQYF
CDR3 DNA: TGCGCCAGCAGCCAAGATGGTTATACCTACGAGCAGTACTTC

J gene: TRBJ1-3
V gene: TRBV14
D gene: NA
clone size: many
CDR3 protein: CASSQGGQLNSGNTIYF
CDR3 DNA: TGTGCCAGCAGCCAAGGAGGGCAGCTTAACTCTGGAAACACCATATATTTT

J gene: TRBJ2-5
V gene: TRBV5-1
D gene: NA
clone size: NA
CDR3 protein: CASSMTASQETQYF
CDR3 DNA: TGCGCCAGCAGCATGACCGCTTCCCAAGAGACCCAGTACTTC

J gene: TRBJ1-1
V gene: TRBV7-9
D gene: NA
clone size: NA
CDR3 protein: CASSLELTAEAFF
CDR3 DNA: TGTGCCAGCAGCTTAGAGTTAACGGCTGAAGCTTTCTTT

J gene: TRBJ1-1
V gene: TRBV12-3/TRBV12-4
D gene: NA
clone size: few
CDR3 protein: CASSSDGTVGTEAFF
CDR3 DNA: TGTGCCAGCAGTTCTGACGGGACGGTGGGGACTGAAGCTTTCTTT

J gene: TRBJ2-1
V gene: TRBV9
D gene: NA
clone size: few
CDR3 protein: CASSVSGGPGEQFF
CDR3 DNA: TGTGCCAGCAGCGTATCGGGGGGCCCGGGCGAGCAGTTCTTC

J gene: TRBJ1-4
V gene: TRBV28
D gene: NA
clone size: NA
CDR3 protein: CASQREKLFF
CDR3 DNA: TGTGCCAGCCAACGTGAAAAACTGTTTTTT

J gene: TRBJ2-5
V gene: TRBV6-5
D gene: NA
clone size: many
CDR3 protein: CASSRSSAPQETQYF
CDR3 DNA: TGTGCCAGCAGTCGCTCCAGTGCTCCACAAGAGACCCAGTACTTC

J gene: TRBJ2-2
V gene: TRBV4-1
D gene: NA
clone size: many
CDR3 protein: CASSQQRTGELFF
CDR3 DNA: TGCGCCAGCAGCCAACAGAGGACCGGGGAGCTGTTTTTT

J gene: TRBJ1-1
V gene: TRBV6-5
D gene: NA
clone size: many
CDR3 protein: CASSPGLGGEAFF
CDR3 DNA: TGTGCCAGCAGTCCAGGGCTGGGGGGTGAAGCTTTCTTT

J gene: TRBJ2-7
V gene: TRBV28
D gene: NA
clone size: NA
CDR3 protein: CASSNTDYEQYF
CDR3 DNA: TGTGCCAGCAGTAACACGGATTACGAGCAGTACTTC

J gene: TRBJ2-7
V gene: TRBV7-9
D gene: TRBD1
clone size: few
CDR3 protein: CASSLLREQGDYEQYF
CDR3 DNA: TGTGCCAGCAGCTTACTGAGAGAACAGGGGGACTACGAGCAGTACTTC

J gene: TRBJ2-3
V gene: TRBV7-6
D gene: TRBD2
clone size: few
CDR3 protein: CASSRGGAFRTDTQYF
CDR3 DNA: TGTGCCAGCAGCCGCGGGGGGGCCTTCCGAACAGATACGCAGTATTTT

J gene: TRBJ2-7
V gene: TRBV4-2
D gene: NA
clone size: many
CDR3 protein: CASSQTGRSSYEQYF
CDR3 DNA: TGTGCCAGCAGCCAGACAGGACGGAGCTCCTACGAGCAGTACTTC

J gene: TRBJ1-1
V gene: TRBV6-5
D gene: NA
clone size: many
CDR3 protein: CASSYGGRADTEAFF
CDR3 DNA: TGTGCCAGCAGTTACGGTGGCAGGGCGGACACTGAAGCTTTCTTT

J gene: TRBJ1-2
V gene: TRBV6-2/TRBV6-3
D gene: NA
clone size: many
CDR3 protein: CASSYNRLNYGYTF
CDR3 DNA: TGTGCCAGCAGTTATAACAGATTGAACTATGGCTACACCTTC

J gene: TRBJ2-1
V gene: TRBV7-7
D gene: NA
clone size: many
CDR3 protein: CASSLDLRPGEQFF
CDR3 DNA: TGTGCTAGCAGCTTAGATCTCCGACCCGGTGAGCAGTTCTTC

J gene: TRBJ1-3
V gene: TRBV11-2
D gene: NA
clone size: few
CDR3 protein: CASSPSGRAPGNTIYF
CDR3 DNA: TGTGCCAGCAGCCCGTCGGGCAGGGCCCCTGGAAACACCATATATTTT

J gene: TRBJ2-5
V gene: TRBV5-1
D gene: NA
clone size: few
CDR3 protein: CASSVYQETQYF
CDR3 DNA: TGCGCCAGCAGCGTGTACCAAGAGACCCAGTACTTC

J gene: TRBJ1-2
V gene: TRBV29-1
D gene: TRBD1
clone size: few
CDR3 protein: CSVRVTGTYGYTF
CDR3 DNA: TGCAGCGTTCGCGTGACAGGGACCTATGGCTACACCTTC

J gene: TRBJ2-3
V gene: TRBV28
D gene: TRBD2
clone size: NA
CDR3 protein: CASSSPLAGGKTDTQYF
CDR3 DNA: TGTGCCAGCAGTTCCCCACTAGCGGGGGGGAAAACAGATACGCAGTATTTT

J gene: TRBJ2-1
V gene: TRBV6-5
D gene: TRBD2
clone size: NA
CDR3 protein: CASTNTRTSFDEQFF
CDR3 DNA: TGTGCCAGCACCAATACTCGGACTAGCTTCGATGAGCAGTTCTTC

J gene: TRBJ1-4
V gene: TRBV4-3
D gene: NA
clone size: NA
CDR3 protein: CASSQAGAWEQDPNEKLFF
CDR3 DNA: TGCGCCAGCAGCCAAGCTGGGGCCTGGGAACAGGACCCTAATGAAAAACTGTTTTTT

J gene: TRBJ2-3
V gene: TRBV20-1
D gene: TRBD1
clone size: NA
CDR3 protein: CSATGTGLTDTQYF
CDR3 DNA: TGCAGTGCCACCGGGACAGGGTTAACAGATACGCAGTATTTT

J gene: TRBJ2-5
V gene: TRBV28
D gene: NA
clone size: few
CDR3 protein: CASSLDPEGTQYF
CDR3 DNA: TGTGCCAGCAGTTTAGACCCAGAAGGGACCCAGTACTTC

J gene: TRBJ2-1
V gene: TRBV12-3/TRBV12-4
D gene: TRBD2
clone size: many
CDR3 protein: CASSLARGLAGGPYNEQFF
CDR3 DNA: TGTGCCAGCAGTTTAGCCCGGGGGCTAGCGGGGGGGCCCTACAATGAGCAGTTCTTC

J gene: TRBJ2-7
V gene: TRBV6-2/TRBV6-3
D gene: TRBD1
clone size: NA
CDR3 protein: CASSFPIDPGQGAFEQYF
CDR3 DNA: TGTGCCAGCAGTTTCCCGATAGACCCGGGACAGGGGGCTTTCGAGCAGTACTTC

J gene: TRBJ2-3
V gene: TRBV6-2/TRBV6-3
D gene: NA
clone size: few
CDR3 protein: CASSRRLQDSPMPYF
CDR3 DNA: TGTGCCAGCAGTCGACGACTTCAGGACTCCCCTATGCCGTATTTT

J gene: TRBJ2-5
V gene: TRBV6-2/TRBV6-3
D gene: NA
clone size: few
CDR3 protein: CASSAHPAETQYF
CDR3 DNA: TGTGCCAGCAGTGCCCATCCGGCCGAGACCCAGTACTTC

J gene: TRBJ1-3
V gene: TRBV7-2
D gene: NA
clone size: many
CDR3 protein: CASSWTGGNTIYF
CDR3 DNA: TGTGCCAGCAGCTGGACGGGGGGAAACACCATATATTTT

J gene: TRBJ2-7
V gene: TRBV11-2
D gene: NA
clone size: few
CDR3 protein: CASSLEAGGKYEQYF
CDR3 DNA: TGTGCCAGCAGCTTAGAGGCAGGGGGGAAGTACGAGCAGTACTTC

J gene: TRBJ1-5
V gene: TRBV7-2
D gene: NA
clone size: many
CDR3 protein: CASSLEGRQPQHF
CDR3 DNA: TGTGCCAGCAGCTTAGAGGGCAGGCAGCCCCAGCATTTT

J gene: TRBJ2-1
V gene: TRBV4-2
D gene: TRBD1
clone size: NA
CDR3 protein: CASSQNGQGASEQFF
CDR3 DNA: TGTGCCAGCAGCCAAAACGGTCAGGGGGCAAGTGAGCAGTTCTTC

J gene: TRBJ1-1
V gene: TRBV5-1
D gene: NA
clone size: many
CDR3 protein: CASSLGQYGGTEAFF
CDR3 DNA: TGCGCCAGCAGCTTGGGCCAATATGGGGGCACTGAAGCTTTCTTT

J gene: TRBJ2-7
V gene: TRBV9
D gene: NA
clone size: few
CDR3 protein: CASNVGGTSYEQYF
CDR3 DNA: TGTGCCAGCAACGTAGGGGGGACCTCCTACGAGCAGTACTTC

J gene: TRBJ2-6
V gene: TRBV21-1
D gene: NA
clone size: many
CDR3 protein: CASSKGKQGQTNVLTF
CDR3 DNA: TGTGCCAGCAGCAAAGGGAAACAGGGGCAGACCAACGTCCTGACTTTC

J gene: TRBJ1-6
V gene: TRBV4-2
D gene: NA
clone size: many
CDR3 protein: CASSQDDQGYNSPLHF
CDR3 DNA: TGTGCCAGCAGCCAAGATGATCAGGGATATAATTCACCCCTCCACTTT

J gene: TRBJ2-3
V gene: TRBV9
D gene: NA
clone size: NA
CDR3 protein: CASSETDFSTDTQYF
CDR3 DNA: TGTGCCAGCAGCGAGACAGATTTTAGCACAGATACGCAGTATTTT

J gene: TRBJ2-5
V gene: TRBV21-1
D gene: NA
clone size: few
CDR3 protein: CASRDFGGETQYF
CDR3 DNA: TGTGCCAGCAGGGATTTTGGCGGAGAGACCCAGTACTTC

J gene: TRBJ2-3
V gene: TRBV12-3/TRBV12-4
D gene: NA
clone size: many
CDR3 protein: CASSFNRDTQYF
CDR3 DNA: TGTGCCAGCAGCTTTAACAGGGATACGCAGTATTTT

J gene: TRBJ1-1
V gene: TRBV9
D gene: TRBD1
clone size: many
CDR3 protein: CASSVTGGKTEAFF
CDR3 DNA: TGTGCCAGCAGCGTGACAGGGGGGAAGACTGAAGCTTTCTTT

J gene: TRBJ2-1
V gene: TRBV7-2
D gene: NA
clone size: many
CDR3 protein: CASSLGSRSYNEQFF
CDR3 DNA: TGTGCCAGCAGCTTAGGGTCCCGCTCCTACAATGAGCAGTTCTTC

J gene: TRBJ1-6
V gene: TRBV7-2
D gene: NA
clone size: many
CDR3 protein: CASSLGTYNSPLHF
CDR3 DNA: TGTGCCAGCAGCTTAGGGACCTATAATTCACCCCTCCACTTT

J gene: TRBJ2-2
V gene: TRBV5-1
D gene: NA
clone size: NA
CDR3 protein: CASSLMDDTGELFF
CDR3 DNA: TGCGCCAGCAGCTTGATGGATGACACCGGGGAGCTGTTTTTT

J gene: TRBJ2-2
V gene: TRBV11-1
D gene: TRBD1
clone size: NA
CDR3 protein: CASSDRGRGTGELFF
CDR3 DNA: TGTGCCAGCAGTGACAGGGGGCGGGGCACCGGGGAGCTGTTTTTT

J gene: TRBJ1-1
V gene: TRBV27
D gene: NA
clone size: few
CDR3 protein: CASSFLTPTGQGTEAFF
CDR3 DNA: TGTGCCAGCAGTTTCCTAACCCCGACAGGCCAAGGTACTGAAGCTTTCTTT

J gene: TRBJ1-5
V gene: TRBV20-1
D gene: NA
clone size: few
CDR3 protein: CSAIQSQGSQPQHF
CDR3 DNA: TGCAGTGCTATCCAGAGTCAGGGCTCTCAGCCCCAGCATTTT